This paragraph reports one T cell receptor (beta chain). Its antigen target is currently unknown. The record has no base qualities; no much larger clone is one base away. The data belong to a study of blood T cell repertoires in COVID-19 (dated by TCRdb to about 2020). With regard to the full study: Collaborator samples came from the United States, Italy and Spain and covered acute and convalescent phases of COVID-19. The prospective study material was composed of cDNA or gDNA derived from T cells, B-cell-depleted T cells, or PBMCs. Subjects who had been exposed to COVID-19, were actively infected with it, or had recovered from it provided the deeply sampled blood TCRbeta repertoires that made up the dataset. The repertoires were released in a freely available public database intended as a resource for research on the immune response to SARS-CoV-2. Samples came from the ongoing ImmuneRACE study (first 160 participants) plus 1,254 subjects from 6 global collaborators. Nearly every sample came with metadata listing a de-identified subject ID, COVID-19 status, age in years and sex. Where available, HLA class I and class II types were obtained from metadata supplied by the sample provider rather than from assay-based typing. Broad study findings and their caveats: The quantity of clinical and demographic metadata differed by source and by participant and was supplied without curation.

Each collaborating institution followed its own protocols to collect whole blood in K2EDTA tubes. For TCRbeta analysis, collaborators shipped samples in one of three forms: frozen whole blood, isolated PBMCs, or DNA extracted from either of those sample types. The CDR3 goes from the cysteine to the phenylalanine over 12 residues. Of the read, only the CDR3 DNA is kept; its 36 bases are in frame from base 1. TCRbeta CDR3 regions were amplified from genomic DNA using the immunoSEQ Assay, a bias-controlled multiplex PCR. Per the source publication's procedure: Nucleated cell counts per sample were estimated from amplification of reference gene primers within the assay. To quantify the absolute abundance of each unique TCRbeta CDR3 rearrangement, sequence reads were collapsed and filtered. For each sample, productive Simpson clonality was calculated as the square root of Simpson's diversity index across productive rearrangements. Not all clones reach the TCRdb copy of this immuneACCESS table, which keeps in-frame sequences only. Checked studies attribute under half of the gap to unresolved V genes and leave the rest unexplained. The V and J calls and clone size are taken from that table; D and trimming were inferred from the DNA. The sample data list just over 300,000 clones, and roughly 87% of these were observed just once. The biggest ten clones account for roughly 2.3% of the sample.

This clonotype was obtained from a man aged 18 to 35 with active or convalescent COVID-19. Recombination linked TRBV7-5 to TRBJ1-1; the DNA was not compared with TRBD1, the D call given in the table. TRBV7-5 is given as a pseudogene. Sequenced sample: peripheral blood. The CDR3 protein: CATDKRNTEAFF. The DNA is TGTGCCACGGACAAAAGGAACACTGAAGCTTTCTTT.